The 14 T cell receptor beta chains given below trace back to one sample, sequenced in a study of shared clonotypes between healthy human individuals. Libraries were prepared by immunoSEQ multiplex PCR; TCRdb keeps only in-frame clonotypes and omits some of them. Among over a million clones, around three quarters were seen once, and the ten largest hold under 0.65%. Sequenced: memory CD4+ T cells from PBMCs. Documented subset: CD45RA-negative fraction. Receptors were obtained from a man in his late teens or twenties in good health. Some clones in this sample may be carry-over from other donors' samples.

The V gene is TRBV5-5, the J gene TRBJ2-7; no firm D call. Germline-derived CDR1 and CDR2 are SGHKS and YYEKEE (reference sequence). This CDR3 contains 15 residues. Trimming removed 1 base at V and 0 bases at J, with 11 bases between. The CDR3 spells CASSLFPVSSYEQYF. In DNA, the CDR3 is TGTGCCAGCAGCTTGTTCCCGGTTAGCTCCTACGAGCAGTACTTC. Filled out from reference TRBV5-5 and TRBJ2-7, the complete variable domain reads DAGVTQSPTHLIKTRGQQVTLRCSPISGHKSVSWYQQVLGQGPQFIFQYYEKEERGRGNFPDRFSARQFPNYSSELNVNALLLGDSALYLCASSLFPVSSYEQYFGPGTRLTVT.

This chain joins TRBV18 and TRBJ1-1; the D gene is possibly TRBD1 (6 bases). The V end was cut by 4 bases, the J end by 3 bases, with 12 bases between. Germline lookup yields CDR1 KGHSH and CDR2 LQKENI. The CDR3 length is 14 residues. CDR3 residues: CASSLGGLDTEAFF. The CDR3 DNA follows: TGTGCCAGCTCACTGGGGGGGCTGGACACTGAAGCTTTCTTT.

The chain has TRBV19 and TRBJ2-4; 12 positions agree with TRBD2. Unmatched junction bases numbered 15, after V lost 3 bases and J lost 15 bases. Germline CDR1 reads LNHDA; CDR2 reads SQIVND (reference sequence). The CDR3 sequence is 16 residues long. CDR3 sequence reads: CASSIMTSGRFGPGYF. The CDR3 DNA sequence: TGTGCCAGTAGTATTATGACTAGCGGGAGATTCGGTCCTGGGTACTTC.

This clone has ten or more counts. The V call is TRBV11-2, the J call TRBJ1-4, with 11 bases that match TRBD1. This CDR3 contains 15 residues. Germline V gene data show CDR1 as SGHAT and CDR2 as FQNNGV. Germline trimming cut 5 bases from V and 8 bases from J; bases unmatched to any gene: 7. CDR3 nucleotides: TGTGCCAGCAGCCCGTCCGGGACAGGGGGAGAAAAACTGTTTTTT. Amino acid sequence: CASSPSGTGGEKLFF.

The chain joins TRBV10-3 to TRBJ2-2; TRBD1 aligns across 11 bases. The V and J ends lost 8 bases and 2 bases, in that order; junction bases with no gene match: 4. CDR3 length: 15 residues. Germline CDR1 reads ENHRY; CDR2 reads SYGVKD. The CDR3 loop is CAIWRTGGNTGELFF. CDR3 in DNA: TGTGCCATCTGGAGGACAGGGGGCAACACCGGGGAGCTGTTTTTT.

This chain uses TRBV18 with TRBJ2-7; D could derive from TRBD1 or TRBD2 (5 bases each). Germline-derived CDR1 and CDR2 are KGHSH and LQKENI. V lost 3 bases and J 3 bases, leaving 18 bases between the germline ends. CDR3 length equals 16 residues. The CDR3 bases are TGTGCCAGCTCACCGCAAGGGACGGCGACCTACTACGAGCAGTACTTC. Protein product: CASSPQGTATYYEQYF.

The genes are TRBV7-2 and TRBJ2-3; D possibly corresponds to TRBD2 (6 bases). Germline V lookup: CDR1 SGHTA, CDR2 FQGNSA. V was trimmed by 4 bases and J by 0 bases, leaving 23 bases between them. This CDR3 contains 19 residues. CDR3 in DNA: TGTGCCAGCAGCTCCTTCCTTTTGGGGGGAGGTACTAGCACAGATACGCAGTATTTT. As protein: CASSSFLLGGGTSTDTQYF.

The rearrangement joins TRBV19 to TRBJ2-2; 10 bases are shared with TRBD1. Germline loops: CDR1 LNHDA, CDR2 SQIVND (reference sequence). This CDR3 spans 16 amino acids. J lost 5 bases, V lost 6 bases, and 9 bases had no gene match. In DNA, the CDR3 is TGTGCCAGTAGGCGACCGGGACAGGGGAGAACCGGGGAGCTGTTTTTT. Translation gives CASRRPGQGRTGELFF.

The chain has TRBV6-5 and TRBJ1-5; D possibly corresponds to TRBD1 (5 bases). CDR3 length: 15 amino acids. With 6 bases removed from V and 7 bases from J, the gap between germline ends came to 19 bases. CDR1 and CDR2 from the germline V gene are MNHEY and SVGAGI. CDR3 sequence reads: CASSRFGGVSQPQHF. DNA for the CDR3: TGTGCCAGCAGCCGCTTTGGGGGAGTAAGCCAGCCCCAGCATTTT.

The chain carries TRBV11-2 and TRBJ1-5; a weak D match, TRBD1 (6 bases). Trimming shortened V by 1 base and J by 2 bases, and 9 bases separated the two germline ends. Germline V gene sequence: CDR1 SGHAT, CDR2 FQNNGV. This CDR3 comprises 15 residues. The CDR3 protein is CASSLGTGRNQPQHF. The CDR3 DNA is TGTGCCAGCAGCTTAGGTACAGGGCGCAATCAGCCCCAGCATTTT.

On this clone: A far larger clone is off by one base, so a read error is likely. The chain couples TRBV27 to TRBJ1-5, with 8 bases aligning to TRBD1. This CDR3 contains 15 residues. Trimming at V came to 2 bases and at J to 9 bases, leaving 9 bases not matched to a gene. CDR1 and CDR2 from the germline V gene are MNHEY and SMNVEV (reference sequence). CDR3 protein: CASSLVAGGARPQHF. The CDR3 coding sequence is TGTGCCAGCAGTTTAGTGGCAGGGGGCGCTCGGCCCCAGCATTTT.

This clone came up a few times. The chain is built from TRBV5-8 and TRBJ2-7; no clear D. Per the germline V gene, CDR1 is SGHTS and CDR2 is YDEGEE. V dropped 3 bases and J dropped 6 bases, with 10 bases sitting between them. This CDR3 region has 12 residues. As DNA, the CDR3 is TGTGCCAGCAGCTACGCTGGCGGCGAGCAGTACTTC. It encodes CASSYAGGEQYF.

As for this clone: Other nucleotide sequences from this sample produce the same CDR3. V and J are TRBV28 and TRBJ1-1, with D hard to call. Trimming shortened V by 6 bases and J by 4 bases, and 9 bases separated the two germline ends. Germline-derived CDR1 and CDR2 are MDHEN and SYDVKM. The CDR3 contains 12 residues. The CDR3 sequence: CASSPLGTEAFF. The CDR3 DNA is TGTGCCAGCAGCCCCCTTGGCACTGAAGCTTTCTTT.

Here the CDR3 DNA reads TGTGCCAGCAGTTCTCCGGGCCTTGACCAAGAGACCCAGTACTTC. This sequence encodes CASSSPGLDQETQYF. The rearrangement uses TRBV28 and TRBJ2-5; D not resolved. The CDR3 is made up of 15 amino acids. Trimming left V 4 bases short and J 0 bases short, with 12 bases between. The germline CDR1 and CDR2 sequences are MDHEN and SYDVKM. Based on the CDR3 plus reference TRBV28 and TRBJ2-5, the full variable domain is DVKVTQSSRYLVKRTGEKVFLECVQDMDHENMFWYRQDPGLGLRLIYFSYDVKMKEKGDIPEGYSVSREKKERFSLILESASTNQTSMYLCASSSPGLDQETQYFGPGTRLLVL.